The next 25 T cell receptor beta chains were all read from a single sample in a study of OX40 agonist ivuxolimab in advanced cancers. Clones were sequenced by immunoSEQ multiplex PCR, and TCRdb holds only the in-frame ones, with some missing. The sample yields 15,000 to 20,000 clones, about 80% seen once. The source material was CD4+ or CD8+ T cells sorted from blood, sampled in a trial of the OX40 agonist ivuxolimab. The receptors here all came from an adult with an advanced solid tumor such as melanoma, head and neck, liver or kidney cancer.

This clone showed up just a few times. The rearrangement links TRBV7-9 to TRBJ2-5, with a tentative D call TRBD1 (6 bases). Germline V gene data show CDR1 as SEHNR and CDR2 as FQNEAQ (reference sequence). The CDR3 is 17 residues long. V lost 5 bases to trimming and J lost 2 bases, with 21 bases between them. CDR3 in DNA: TGTGCCAGCAGCCCACACCGACCGGGACACCGTCAAGAGACCCAGTACTTC. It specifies CASSPHRPGHRQETQYF.

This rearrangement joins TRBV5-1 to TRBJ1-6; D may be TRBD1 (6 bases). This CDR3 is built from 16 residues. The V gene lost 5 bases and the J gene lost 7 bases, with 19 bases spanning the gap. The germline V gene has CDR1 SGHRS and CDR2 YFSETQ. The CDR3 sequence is CASRDRGTGRNSPLHF. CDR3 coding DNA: TGCGCCAGCAGGGACCGTGGCACAGGGCGGAATTCACCCCTCCACTTT. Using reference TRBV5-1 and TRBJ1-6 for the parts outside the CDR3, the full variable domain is KAGVTQTPRYLIKTRGQQVTLSCSPISGHRSVSWYQQTPGQGLQFLFEYFSETQRNKGNFPGRFSGRQFSNSRSEMNVSTLELGDSALYLCASRDRGTGRNSPLHFGNGTRLTVT.

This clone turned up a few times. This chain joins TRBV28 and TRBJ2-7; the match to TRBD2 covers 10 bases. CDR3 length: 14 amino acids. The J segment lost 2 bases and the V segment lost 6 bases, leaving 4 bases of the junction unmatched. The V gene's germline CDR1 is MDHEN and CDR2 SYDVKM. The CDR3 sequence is CASRPTSGAYEQYF. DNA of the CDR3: TGTGCCAGCAGGCCAACTAGCGGGGCCTACGAGCAGTACTTC.

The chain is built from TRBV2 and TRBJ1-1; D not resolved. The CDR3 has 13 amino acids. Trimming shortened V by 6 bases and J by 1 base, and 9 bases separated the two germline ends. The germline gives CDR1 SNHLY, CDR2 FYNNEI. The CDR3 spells CASRRRENTEAFF. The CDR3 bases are TGTGCCAGCAGGAGGCGGGAGAACACTGAAGCTTTCTTT.

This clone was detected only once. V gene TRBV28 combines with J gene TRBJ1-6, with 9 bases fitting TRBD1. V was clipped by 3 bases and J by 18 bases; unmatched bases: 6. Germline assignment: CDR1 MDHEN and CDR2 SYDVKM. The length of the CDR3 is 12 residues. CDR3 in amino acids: CASSLGGTGPHF. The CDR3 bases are TGTGCCAGCAGTTTGGGGGGGACAGGGCCCCACTTT. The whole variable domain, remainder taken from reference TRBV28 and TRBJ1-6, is DVKVTQSSRYLVKRTGEKVFLECVQDMDHENMFWYRQDPGLGLRLIYFSYDVKMKEKGDIPEGYSVSREKKERFSLILESASTNQTSMYLCASSLGGTGPHFGNGTRLTVT.

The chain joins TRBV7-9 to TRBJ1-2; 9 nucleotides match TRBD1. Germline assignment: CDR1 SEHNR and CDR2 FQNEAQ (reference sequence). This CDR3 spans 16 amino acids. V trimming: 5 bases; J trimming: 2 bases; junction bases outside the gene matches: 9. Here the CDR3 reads CASSPPGTGTNYGYTF. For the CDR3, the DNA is TGTGCCAGCAGCCCCCCCGGGACAGGGACCAACTATGGCTACACCTTC.

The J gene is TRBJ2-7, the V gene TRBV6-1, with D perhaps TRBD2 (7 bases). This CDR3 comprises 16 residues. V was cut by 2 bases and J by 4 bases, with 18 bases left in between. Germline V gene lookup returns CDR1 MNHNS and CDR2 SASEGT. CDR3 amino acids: CASSEQRAGADYEQYF. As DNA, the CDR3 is TGTGCCAGCAGTGAACAACGGGCGGGGGCAGATTACGAGCAGTACTTC.

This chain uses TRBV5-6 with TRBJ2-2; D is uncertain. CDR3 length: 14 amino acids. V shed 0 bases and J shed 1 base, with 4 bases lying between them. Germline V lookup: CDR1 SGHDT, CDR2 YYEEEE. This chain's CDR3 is CASSLAENTGELFF. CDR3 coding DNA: TGTGCCAGCAGCTTGGCGGAGAACACCGGGGAGCTGTTTTTT. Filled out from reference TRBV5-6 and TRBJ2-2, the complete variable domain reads DAGVTQSPTHLIKTRGQQVTLRCSPKSGHDTVSWYQQALGQGPQFIFQYYEEEERQRGNFPDRFSGHQFPNYSSELNVNALLLGDSALYLCASSLAENTGELFFGEGSRLTVL.

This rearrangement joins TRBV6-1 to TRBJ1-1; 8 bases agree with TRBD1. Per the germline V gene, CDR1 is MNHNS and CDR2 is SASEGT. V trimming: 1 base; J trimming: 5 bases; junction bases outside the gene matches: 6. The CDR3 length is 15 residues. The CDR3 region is CASSEDLTGGTEAFF. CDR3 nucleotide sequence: TGTGCCAGCAGTGAAGATCTCACAGGGGGGACTGAAGCTTTCTTT.

CDR3 region: CASSAGLAVYEQYF. Written as DNA, the CDR3 is TGTGCCAGTAGTGCGGGACTAGCGGTATACGAGCAGTACTTC. This rearrangement joins TRBV19 to TRBJ2-5, with 11 bases fitting TRBD2. The end of the DNA fits TRBJ2-7 better, so the J call may be wrong. The germline gives CDR1 LNHDA, CDR2 SQIVND (reference sequence). The CDR3 runs 14 residues.

This chain's CDR3 is CASSERAVHGYTF. CDR3 nucleotides: TGTGCCAGCAGCGAGCGGGCGGTGCATGGCTACACCTTC. J is TRBJ1-2 and V is TRBV5-6; D uncertain. V lost 4 bases and J lost 6, with 13 bases in between. The germline CDR1 and CDR2 sequences are SGHDT and YYEEEE. This CDR3 is 13 amino acids long.

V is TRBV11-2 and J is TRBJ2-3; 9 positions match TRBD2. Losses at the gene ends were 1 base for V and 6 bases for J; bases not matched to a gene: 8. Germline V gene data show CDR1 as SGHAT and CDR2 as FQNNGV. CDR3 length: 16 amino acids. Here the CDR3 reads CASSLGSGGPRDTQYF. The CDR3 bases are TGTGCCAGCAGCTTAGGTAGCGGGGGTCCCAGGGATACGCAGTATTTT.

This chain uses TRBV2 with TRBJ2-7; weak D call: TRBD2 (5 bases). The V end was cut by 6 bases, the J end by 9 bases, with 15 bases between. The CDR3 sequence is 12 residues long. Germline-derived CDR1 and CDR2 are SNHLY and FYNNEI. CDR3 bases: TGTGCCAGCAGGCGGGCCGGAGTGAGGCAGTACTTC. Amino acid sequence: CASRRAGVRQYF.

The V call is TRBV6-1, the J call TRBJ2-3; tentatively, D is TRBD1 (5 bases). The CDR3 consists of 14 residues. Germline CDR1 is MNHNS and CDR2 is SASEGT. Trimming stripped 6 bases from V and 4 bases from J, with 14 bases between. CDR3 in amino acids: CASRLGPGSDTQYF. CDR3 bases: TGTGCCAGCAGGCTCGGGCCAGGGTCAGATACGCAGTATTTT.

The CDR3 protein is CASSPLQDSANVLTF. The CDR3 DNA reads as TGTGCCAGCTCACCCCTCCAGGACTCGGCCAACGTCCTGACTTTC. This sequence joins TRBV18 and TRBJ2-6; a possible D gene is TRBD2 (5 bases). Germline V lookup: CDR1 KGHSH, CDR2 LQKENI. The ends were cut back, 3 bases at V and 6 bases at J, with 12 bases in the middle. The CDR3 sequence is 15 residues long.

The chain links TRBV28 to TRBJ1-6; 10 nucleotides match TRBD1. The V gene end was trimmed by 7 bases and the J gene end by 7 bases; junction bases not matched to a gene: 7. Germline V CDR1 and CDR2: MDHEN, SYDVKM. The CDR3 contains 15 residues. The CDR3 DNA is TGTGCCAGCATAGGTTGGGGACAGGGGAATTCACCCCTCCACTTT. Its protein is CASIGWGQGNSPLHF. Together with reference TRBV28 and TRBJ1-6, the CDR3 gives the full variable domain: DVKVTQSSRYLVKRTGEKVFLECVQDMDHENMFWYRQDPGLGLRLIYFSYDVKMKEKGDIPEGYSVSREKKERFSLILESASTNQTSMYLCASIGWGQGNSPLHFGNGTRLTVT.

The CDR3 DNA reads TGTGCCAGCAGCTTAGGGGGAGGGGTTGTCGGAAAACTGTTTTTT. Protein sequence: CASSLGGGVVGKLFF. V usage is TRBV7-6 and J usage is TRBJ1-4, with TRBD1 as a possible D gene (5 bases). The V and J ends lost 1 base and 10 bases respectively, with 16 bases between them. The CDR3 is made up of 15 amino acids. Germline assignment: CDR1 SGHVS and CDR2 FNYEAQ. The complete variable domain, with remaining parts taken from reference TRBV7-6 and TRBJ1-4, reads GAGVSQSPRYKVTKRGQDVALRCDPISGHVSLYWYRQALGQGPEFLTYFNYEAQQDKSGLPNDRFSAERPEGSISTLTIQRTEQRDSAMYRCASSLGGGVVGKLFFGSGTQLSVL.

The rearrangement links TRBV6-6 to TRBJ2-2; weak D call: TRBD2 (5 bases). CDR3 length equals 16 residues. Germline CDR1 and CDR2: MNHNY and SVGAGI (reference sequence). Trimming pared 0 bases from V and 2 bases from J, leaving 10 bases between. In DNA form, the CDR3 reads TGTGCCAGCAGTTACTCCGGACGGACTAACACCGGGGAGCTGTTTTTT. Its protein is CASSYSGRTNTGELFF.

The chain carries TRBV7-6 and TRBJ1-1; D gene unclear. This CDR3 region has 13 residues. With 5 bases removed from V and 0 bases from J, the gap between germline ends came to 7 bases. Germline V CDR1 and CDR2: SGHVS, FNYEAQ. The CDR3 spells CASSVSLNTEAFF. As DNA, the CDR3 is TGTGCCAGCAGCGTCAGTTTGAACACTGAAGCTTTCTTT.

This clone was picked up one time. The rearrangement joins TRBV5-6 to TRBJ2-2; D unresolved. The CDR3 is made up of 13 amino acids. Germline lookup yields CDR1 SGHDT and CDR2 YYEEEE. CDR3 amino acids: CATRTSNTGELFF. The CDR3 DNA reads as TGTGCTACCCGAACATCGAACACCGGGGAGCTGTTTTTT.

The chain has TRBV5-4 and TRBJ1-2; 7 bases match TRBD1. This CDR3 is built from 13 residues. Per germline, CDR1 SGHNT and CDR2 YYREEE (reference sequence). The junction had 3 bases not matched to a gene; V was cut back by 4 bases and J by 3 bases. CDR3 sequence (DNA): TGTGCCAGCAGCAAGACAGGGCACTATGGCTACACCTTC. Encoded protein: CASSKTGHYGYTF.

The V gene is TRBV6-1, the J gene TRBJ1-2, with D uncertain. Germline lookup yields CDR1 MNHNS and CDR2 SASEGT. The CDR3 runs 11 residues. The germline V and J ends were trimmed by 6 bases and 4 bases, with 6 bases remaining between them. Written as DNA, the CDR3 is TGTGCCAGCAGCAACCCCTATGGCTACACCTTC. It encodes CASSNPYGYTF.

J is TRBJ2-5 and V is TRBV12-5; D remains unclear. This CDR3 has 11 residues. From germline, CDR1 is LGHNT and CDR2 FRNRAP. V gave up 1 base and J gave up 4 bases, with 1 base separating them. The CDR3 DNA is TGTGCTAGTGGTTTGGGAGAGACCCAGTACTTC. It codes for CASGLGETQYF.

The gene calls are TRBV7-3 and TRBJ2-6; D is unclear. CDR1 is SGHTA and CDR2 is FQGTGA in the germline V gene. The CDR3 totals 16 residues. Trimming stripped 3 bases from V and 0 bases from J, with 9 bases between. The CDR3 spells CASSLIPNSGANVLTF. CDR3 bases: TGTGCCAGCAGCTTGATCCCCAACTCTGGGGCCAACGTCCTGACTTTC.

The CDR3 DNA is TGCGCCAGCAGCTTGGAGAGGAGTGGGAACACTGAAGCTTTCTTT. Translating gives CASSLERSGNTEAFF. V usage is TRBV5-1 and J usage is TRBJ1-1, with D hard to call. The CDR3 totals 15 residues. The V gene's germline CDR1 is SGHRS and CDR2 YFSETQ. The ends were cut back, 0 bases at V and 1 base at J, with 10 bases in the middle.